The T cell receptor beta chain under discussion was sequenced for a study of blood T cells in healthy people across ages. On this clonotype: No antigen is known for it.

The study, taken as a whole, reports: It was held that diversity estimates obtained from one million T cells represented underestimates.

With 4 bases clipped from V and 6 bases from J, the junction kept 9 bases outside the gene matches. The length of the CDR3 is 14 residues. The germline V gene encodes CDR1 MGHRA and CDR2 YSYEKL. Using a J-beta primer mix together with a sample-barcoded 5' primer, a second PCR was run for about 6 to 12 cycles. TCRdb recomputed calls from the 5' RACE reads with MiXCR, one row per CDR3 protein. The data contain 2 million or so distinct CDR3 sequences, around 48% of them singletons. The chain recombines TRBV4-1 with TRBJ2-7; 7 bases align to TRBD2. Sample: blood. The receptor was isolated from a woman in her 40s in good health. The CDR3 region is CASSPEGRASEQYF. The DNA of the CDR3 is TGCGCCAGCAGCCCCGAAGGGAGGGCTAGCGAGCAGTACTTC.